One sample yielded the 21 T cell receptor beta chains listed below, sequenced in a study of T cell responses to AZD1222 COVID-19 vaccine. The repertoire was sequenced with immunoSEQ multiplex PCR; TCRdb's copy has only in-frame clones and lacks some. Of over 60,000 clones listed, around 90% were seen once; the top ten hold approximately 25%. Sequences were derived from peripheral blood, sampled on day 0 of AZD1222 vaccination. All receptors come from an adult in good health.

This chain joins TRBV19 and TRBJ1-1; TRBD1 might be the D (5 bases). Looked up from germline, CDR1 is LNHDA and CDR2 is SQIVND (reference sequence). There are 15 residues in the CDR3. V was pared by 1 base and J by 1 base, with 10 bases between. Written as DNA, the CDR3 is TGTGCCAGTAGTATAGCATGGCAGGGGAACACTGAAGCTTTCTTT. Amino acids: CASSIAWQGNTEAFF.

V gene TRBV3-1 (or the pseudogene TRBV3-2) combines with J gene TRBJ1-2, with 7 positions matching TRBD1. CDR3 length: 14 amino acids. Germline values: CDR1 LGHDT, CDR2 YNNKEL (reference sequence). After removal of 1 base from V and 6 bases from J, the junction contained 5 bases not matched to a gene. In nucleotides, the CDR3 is TGTGCCAGCAGCCAAGTTGGGCAGGGGGATGGCTACACCTTC. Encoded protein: CASSQVGQGDGYTF.

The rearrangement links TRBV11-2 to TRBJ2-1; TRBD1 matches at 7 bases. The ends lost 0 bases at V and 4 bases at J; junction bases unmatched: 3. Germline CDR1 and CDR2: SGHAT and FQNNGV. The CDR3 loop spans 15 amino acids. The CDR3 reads CASSLDKGAYNEQFF. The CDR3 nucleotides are TGTGCCAGCAGCTTAGATAAGGGGGCGTACAATGAGCAGTTCTTC.

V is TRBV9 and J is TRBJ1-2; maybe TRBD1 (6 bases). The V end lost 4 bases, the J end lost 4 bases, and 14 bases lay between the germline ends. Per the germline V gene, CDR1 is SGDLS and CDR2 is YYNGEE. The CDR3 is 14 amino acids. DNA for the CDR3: TGTGCCAGCAGCTCTACAGGGCAGGCCTATGGCTACACCTTC. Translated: CASSSTGQAYGYTF. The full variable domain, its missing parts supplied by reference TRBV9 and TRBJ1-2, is DSGVTQTPKHLITATGQRVTLRCSPRSGDLSVYWYQQSLDQGLQFLIQYYNGEERAKGNILERFSAQQFPDLHSELNLSSLELGDSALYFCASSSTGQAYGYTFGSGTRLTVV.

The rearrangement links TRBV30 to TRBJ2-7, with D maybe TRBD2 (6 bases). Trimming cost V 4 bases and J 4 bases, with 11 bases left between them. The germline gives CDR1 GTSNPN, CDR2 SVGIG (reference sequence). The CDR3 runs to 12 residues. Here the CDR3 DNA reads TGTGCCTGGACGGCGGGGCAGTACGAGCAGTACTTC. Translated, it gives CAWTAGQYEQYF.

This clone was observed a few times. The CDR3 bases are TGCAGCGCCCAAGACAGGAGTAACGTCTATGGCTACACCTTC. This gives the protein CSAQDRSNVYGYTF. The chain carries TRBV29-1 and TRBJ1-2; tentatively, D is TRBD1 (6 bases). The germline gives CDR1 SQVTM, CDR2 ANQGSEA. Trimming left V 7 bases short and J 4 bases short, with 19 bases between. This CDR3 is 14 amino acids long.

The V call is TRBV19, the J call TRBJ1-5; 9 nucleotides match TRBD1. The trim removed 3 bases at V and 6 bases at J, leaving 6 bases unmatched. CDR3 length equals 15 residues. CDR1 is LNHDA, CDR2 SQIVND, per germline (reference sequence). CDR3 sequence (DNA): TGTGCCAGTAGTATTTCGGGACAGGGCGTTCAGCCCCAGCATTTT. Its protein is CASSISGQGVQPQHF. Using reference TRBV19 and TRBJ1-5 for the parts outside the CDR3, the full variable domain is DGGITQSPKYLFRKEGQNVTLSCEQNLNHDAMYWYRQDPGQGLRLIYYSQIVNDFQKGDIAEGYSVSREKKESFPLTVTSAQKNPTAFYLCASSISGQGVQPQHFGDGTRLSIL.

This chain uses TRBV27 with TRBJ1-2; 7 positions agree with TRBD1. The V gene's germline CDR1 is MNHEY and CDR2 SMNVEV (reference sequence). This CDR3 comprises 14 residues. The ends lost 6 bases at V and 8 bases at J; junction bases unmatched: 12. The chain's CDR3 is CASSRYRGSGGYTF. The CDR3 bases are TGTGCCAGCAGCCGATACAGGGGTTCGGGGGGCTACACCTTC.

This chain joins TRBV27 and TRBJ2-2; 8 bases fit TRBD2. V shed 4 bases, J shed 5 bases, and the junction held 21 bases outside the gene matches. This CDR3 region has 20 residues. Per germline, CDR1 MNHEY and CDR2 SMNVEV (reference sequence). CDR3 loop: CASSSIRSGVITSGTGELFF. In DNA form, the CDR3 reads TGTGCCAGCAGTTCTATACGTAGCGGGGTAATAACGTCTGGGACCGGGGAGCTGTTTTTT.

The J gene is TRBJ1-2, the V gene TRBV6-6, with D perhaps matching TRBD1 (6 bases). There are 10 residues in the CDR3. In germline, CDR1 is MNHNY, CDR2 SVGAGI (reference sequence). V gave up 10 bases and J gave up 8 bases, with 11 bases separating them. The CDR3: CATQGLGYTF. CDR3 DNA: TGTGCCACCCAGGGGCTGGGCTACACCTTC.

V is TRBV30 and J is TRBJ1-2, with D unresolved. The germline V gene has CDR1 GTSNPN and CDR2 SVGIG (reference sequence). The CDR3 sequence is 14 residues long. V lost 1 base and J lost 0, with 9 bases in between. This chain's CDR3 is CAWSASIANYGYTF. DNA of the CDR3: TGTGCCTGGAGTGCATCAATAGCTAACTATGGCTACACCTTC.

DNA for the CDR3: TGTGCCAGCAGTTTACGGGGTTGGACTGAAGCTTTCTTT. Residues: CASSLRGWTEAFF. The J gene is TRBJ1-1, the V gene TRBV12-3 or TRBV12-4; D unresolved. The CDR3 contains 13 residues. The V and J ends lost 2 bases and 5 bases respectively, with 9 bases between them.

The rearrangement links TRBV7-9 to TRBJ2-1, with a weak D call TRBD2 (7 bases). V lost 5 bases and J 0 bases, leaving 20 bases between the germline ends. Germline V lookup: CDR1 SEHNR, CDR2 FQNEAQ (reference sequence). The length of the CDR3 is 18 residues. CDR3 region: CASSPDHGGPSSYNEQFF. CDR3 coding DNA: TGTGCCAGCAGCCCCGACCACGGGGGGCCGAGCTCCTACAATGAGCAGTTCTTC.

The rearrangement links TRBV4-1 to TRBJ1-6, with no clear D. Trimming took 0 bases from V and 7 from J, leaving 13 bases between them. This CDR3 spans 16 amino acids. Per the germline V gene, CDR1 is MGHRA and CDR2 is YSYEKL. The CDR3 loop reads CASSQEIGPRNSPLHF. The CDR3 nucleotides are TGCGCCAGCAGCCAAGAGATAGGGCCTCGAAATTCACCCCTCCACTTT.

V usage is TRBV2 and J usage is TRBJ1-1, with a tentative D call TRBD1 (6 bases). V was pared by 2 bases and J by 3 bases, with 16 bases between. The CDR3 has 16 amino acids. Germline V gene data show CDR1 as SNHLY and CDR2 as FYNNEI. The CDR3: CASSEYSDRRDTEAFF. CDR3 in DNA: TGTGCCAGCAGTGAATACAGCGACAGGCGGGACACTGAAGCTTTCTTT.

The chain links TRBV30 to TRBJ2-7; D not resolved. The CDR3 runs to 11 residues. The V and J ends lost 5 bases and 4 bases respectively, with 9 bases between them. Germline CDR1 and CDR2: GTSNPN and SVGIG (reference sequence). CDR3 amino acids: CAWGKGYEQYF. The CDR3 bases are TGTGCCTGGGGGAAGGGTTACGAGCAGTACTTC.

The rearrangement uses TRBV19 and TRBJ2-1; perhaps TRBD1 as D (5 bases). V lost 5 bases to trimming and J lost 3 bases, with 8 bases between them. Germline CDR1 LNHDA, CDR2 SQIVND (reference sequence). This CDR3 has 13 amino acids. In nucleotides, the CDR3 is TGTGCCAGTAGTGCGGACATCTACAATGAGCAGTTCTTC. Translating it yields CASSADIYNEQFF.

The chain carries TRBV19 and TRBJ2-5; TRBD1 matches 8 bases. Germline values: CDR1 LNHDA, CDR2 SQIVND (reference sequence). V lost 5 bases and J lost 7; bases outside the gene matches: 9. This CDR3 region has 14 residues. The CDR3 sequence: CASSPPTGEATQYF. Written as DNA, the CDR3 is TGTGCCAGTAGTCCTCCGACAGGGGAGGCGACCCAGTACTTC.

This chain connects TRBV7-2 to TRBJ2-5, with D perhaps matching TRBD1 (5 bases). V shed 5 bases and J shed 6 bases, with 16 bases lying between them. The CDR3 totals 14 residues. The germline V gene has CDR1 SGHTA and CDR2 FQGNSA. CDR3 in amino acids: CASSQPGQGKTQYF. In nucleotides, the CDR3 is TGTGCCAGCAGCCAGCCCGGCCAGGGAAAGACCCAGTACTTC.

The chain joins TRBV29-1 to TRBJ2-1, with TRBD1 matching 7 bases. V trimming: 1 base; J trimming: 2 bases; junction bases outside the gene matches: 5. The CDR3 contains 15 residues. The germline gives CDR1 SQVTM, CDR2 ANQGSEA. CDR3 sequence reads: CSVEGPGTAYNEQFF. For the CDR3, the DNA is TGCAGCGTTGAAGGCCCAGGGACAGCCTACAATGAGCAGTTCTTC.

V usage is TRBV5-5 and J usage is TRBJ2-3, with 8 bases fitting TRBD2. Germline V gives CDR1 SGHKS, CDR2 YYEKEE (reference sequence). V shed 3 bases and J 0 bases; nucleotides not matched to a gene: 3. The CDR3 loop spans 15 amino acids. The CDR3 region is CASSSTSGSTDTQYF. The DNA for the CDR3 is TGTGCCAGCAGCTCAACTAGCGGAAGCACAGATACGCAGTATTTT.